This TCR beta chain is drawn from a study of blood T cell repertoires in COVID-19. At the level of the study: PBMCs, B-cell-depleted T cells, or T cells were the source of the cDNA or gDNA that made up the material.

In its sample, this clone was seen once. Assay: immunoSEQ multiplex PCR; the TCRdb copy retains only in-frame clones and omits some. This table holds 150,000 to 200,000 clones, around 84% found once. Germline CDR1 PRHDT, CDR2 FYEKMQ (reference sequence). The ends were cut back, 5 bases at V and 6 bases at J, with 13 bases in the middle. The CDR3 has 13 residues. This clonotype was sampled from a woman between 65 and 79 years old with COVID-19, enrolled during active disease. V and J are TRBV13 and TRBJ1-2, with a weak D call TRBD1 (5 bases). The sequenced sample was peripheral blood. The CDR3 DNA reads TGTGCCAGCAGCCCGGGGGGATACGATGGCTACACCTTC. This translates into CASSPGGYDGYTF.